This T cell receptor (beta chain) derives from a study of monozygotic twins with inflammatory bowel disease. About this clonotype itself: Antigen unknown.

Each sample had eight separate cDNA synthesis reactions. TCRdb re-called the 5' RACE reads; one entry per CDR3 protein, DNA not given. Across approximately 160,000 distinct CDR3 sequences, the top ten clones capture 7.4% of the sample. Whole-study findings and limits: Among IBD patients, TCRbeta diversity (inverse Simpson) was lower than in healthy co-twins. Repertoire likeness was no different across concordant and discordant twins, perhaps owing to restricted power.

The germline V gene encodes CDR1 LGHDT and CDR2 YNNKEL (reference sequence). The CDR3 loop spans 11 amino acids. The genes are TRBV3-1 and TRBJ2-1. The receptor comes from a human donor with ulcerative colitis or Crohn's disease, or a healthy co-twin of an affected twin (not recorded which). The sequenced sample was blood. The CDR3 spells CASSRNDEQFF.